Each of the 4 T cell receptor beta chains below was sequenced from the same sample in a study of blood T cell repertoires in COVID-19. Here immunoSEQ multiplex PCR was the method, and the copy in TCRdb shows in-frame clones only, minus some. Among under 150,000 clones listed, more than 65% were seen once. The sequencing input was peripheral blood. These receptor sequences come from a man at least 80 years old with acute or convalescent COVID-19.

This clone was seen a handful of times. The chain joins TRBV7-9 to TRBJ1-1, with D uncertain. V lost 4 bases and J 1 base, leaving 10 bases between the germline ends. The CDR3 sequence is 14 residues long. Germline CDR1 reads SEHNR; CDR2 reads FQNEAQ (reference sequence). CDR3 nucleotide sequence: TGTGCCAGCAGCTCGATGGCGGGGAACACTGAAGCTTTCTTT. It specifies CASSSMAGNTEAFF.

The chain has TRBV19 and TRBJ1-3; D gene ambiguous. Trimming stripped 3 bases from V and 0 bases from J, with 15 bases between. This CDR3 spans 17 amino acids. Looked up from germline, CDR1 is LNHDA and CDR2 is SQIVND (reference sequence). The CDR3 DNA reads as TGTGCCAGTAGTATCAGATTTCGGGGAAACTCTGGAAACACCATATATTTT. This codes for CASSIRFRGNSGNTIYF.

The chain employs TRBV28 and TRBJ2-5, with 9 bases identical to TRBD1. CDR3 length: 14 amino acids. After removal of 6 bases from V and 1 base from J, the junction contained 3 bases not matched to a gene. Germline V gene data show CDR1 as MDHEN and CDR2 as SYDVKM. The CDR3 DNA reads TGTGCCAGCAGCCCGGGACAGGGCCAAGAGACCCAGTACTTC. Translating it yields CASSPGQGQETQYF.

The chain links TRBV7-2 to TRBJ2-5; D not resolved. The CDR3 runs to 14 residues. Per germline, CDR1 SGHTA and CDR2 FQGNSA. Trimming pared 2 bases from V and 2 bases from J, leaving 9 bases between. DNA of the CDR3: TGTGCCAGCAGCTTATTTGGGCCTCAAGAGACCCAGTACTTC. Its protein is CASSLFGPQETQYF.